The present T cell receptor beta chain was sequenced within a study of CXCR3-negative and CXCR3-positive naive CD8 T cells. Study-level points and caveats: The majority of assays used fresh PBMCs, and CXCR3 expression partially decreased after cryopreservation. Naive cells with CXCR3 showed TRB CDR3s that were more hydrophobic than those in CXCR3-negative naive cells.

In regard to this clonotype: Its cognate antigen is unknown.

Carrying UMI labels, the TRB cDNA libraries were prepared through 5' RACE. TCRdb re-called the 5' RACE reads and shows each CDR3 protein once, DNA omitted. The listing contains about 84,000 distinct CDR3 sequences. Germline-derived CDR1 and CDR2 are ENHRY and SYGVKD. CDR3 length equals 13 residues. CD45RO-CCR7+CD27+CD95- cells counted as naive CD8+ T cells. The receptor was derived from a human donor in good health. Some clones in this sample may be carry-over from other donors' samples. The sample taken for sequencing was naive CXCR3+ CD8+ T cells from blood. Subset here: CD45RO-CCR7+CD27+CD95- naive CD8+ T cells expressing CXCR3 (TNR3+). The genes are TRBV10-3 and TRBJ2-7. The CDR3 sequence: CAISDGSLYEQYF.